These 3 T cell receptor beta chains share one sample of origin, sequenced in a study of blood T cell repertoires in COVID-19. Profiling relied on immunoSEQ multiplex PCR, and the TCRdb table lists in-frame clones only, not all of them. In the table there are about 410,000 clones, approximately 90% of which are singletons. The sample consisted of peripheral blood. These receptors came from a woman in her 30s with active or convalescent COVID-19.

The chain couples TRBV7-2 to TRBJ2-3; perhaps TRBD1 as D (5 bases). This CDR3 is 14 amino acids long. V was pared by 2 bases and J by 4 bases, with 10 bases between. Germline V gene lookup returns CDR1 SGHTA and CDR2 FQGNSA. The CDR3 loop is CASSLLGVSDTQYF. As DNA, the CDR3 is TGTGCCAGCAGCTTATTAGGGGTGTCAGATACGCAGTATTTT.

The chain has TRBV15 and TRBJ2-3, with TRBD2 matching over 8 bases. Germline CDR1 and CDR2: LNHNV and YYDKDF (reference sequence). After removal of 8 bases from V and 0 bases from J, the junction contained 7 bases not matched to a gene. The CDR3 totals 15 residues. The CDR3: CATWYGGGSTDTQYF. CDR3 DNA: TGTGCCACCTGGTACGGCGGGGGGAGCACAGATACGCAGTATTTT. The full variable domain, rest sourced from reference TRBV15 and TRBJ2-3, is DAMVIQNPRYQVTQFGKPVTLSCSQTLNHNVMYWYQQKSSQAPKLLFHYYDKDFNNEADTPDNFQSRRPNTSFCFLDIRSPGLGDTAMYLCATWYGGGSTDTQYFGPGTRLTVL.

This clone was seen only once. V and J are TRBV10-2 and TRBJ2-7, with 7 positions matching TRBD1. The germline V gene encodes CDR1 WSHSY and CDR2 SAAADI. This CDR3 contains 14 residues. Trimming took 4 bases from V and 3 from J; bases not matched to a gene: 6. The DNA for the CDR3 is TGCGCCAGCAGTGCCGGGACAGATTTCTACGAGCAGTACTTC. Its protein is CASSAGTDFYEQYF.